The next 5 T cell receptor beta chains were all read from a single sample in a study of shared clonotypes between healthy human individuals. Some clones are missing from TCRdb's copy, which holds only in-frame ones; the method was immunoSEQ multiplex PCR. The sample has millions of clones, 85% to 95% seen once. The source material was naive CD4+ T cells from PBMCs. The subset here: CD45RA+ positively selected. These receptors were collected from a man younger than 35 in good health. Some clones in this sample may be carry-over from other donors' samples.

This chain's CDR3 is CASSADRGLSGYTF. As DNA, the CDR3 is TGTGCCAGCTCAGCGGACAGGGGGCTTTCTGGCTACACCTTC. This chain uses TRBV18 with TRBJ1-2, with 11 bases fitting TRBD1. The J segment lost 7 bases and the V segment lost 5 bases, leaving 6 bases of the junction unmatched. The CDR3 sequence is 14 residues long. Germline values: CDR1 KGHSH, CDR2 LQKENI.

DNA of the CDR3: TGTGCCATCAGTGAGAATAGGGACTTAAAACTGTTTTTT. It yields the protein CAISENRDLKLFF. This rearrangement joins TRBV10-3 to TRBJ1-4; a possible D gene is TRBD1 (5 bases). This CDR3 has 13 residues. Germline loops: CDR1 ENHRY, CDR2 SYGVKD. The ends were cut back, 2 bases at V and 10 bases at J, with 11 bases in the middle.

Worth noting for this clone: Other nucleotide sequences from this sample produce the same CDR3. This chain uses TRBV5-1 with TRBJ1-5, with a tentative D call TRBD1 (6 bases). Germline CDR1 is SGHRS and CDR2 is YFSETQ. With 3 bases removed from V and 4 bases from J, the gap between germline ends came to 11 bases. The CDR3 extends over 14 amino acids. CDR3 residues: CASSSGTGNQPQHF. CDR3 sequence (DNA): TGCGCCAGCAGCTCAGGAACAGGGAATCAGCCCCAGCATTTT.

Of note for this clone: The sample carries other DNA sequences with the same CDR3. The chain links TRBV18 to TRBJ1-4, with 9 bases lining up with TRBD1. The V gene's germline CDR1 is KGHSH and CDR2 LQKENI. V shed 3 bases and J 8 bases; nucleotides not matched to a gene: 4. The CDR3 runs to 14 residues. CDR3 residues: CASSPGTGREKLFF. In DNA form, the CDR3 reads TGTGCCAGCTCACCCGGGACAGGGCGGGAAAAACTGTTTTTT.

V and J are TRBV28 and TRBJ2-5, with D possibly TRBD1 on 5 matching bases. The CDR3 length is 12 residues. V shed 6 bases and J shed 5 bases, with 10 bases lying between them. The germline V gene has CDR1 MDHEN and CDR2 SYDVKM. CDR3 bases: TGTGCCAGCAGAACCGCAGGGGAGACCCAGTACTTC. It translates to CASRTAGETQYF.